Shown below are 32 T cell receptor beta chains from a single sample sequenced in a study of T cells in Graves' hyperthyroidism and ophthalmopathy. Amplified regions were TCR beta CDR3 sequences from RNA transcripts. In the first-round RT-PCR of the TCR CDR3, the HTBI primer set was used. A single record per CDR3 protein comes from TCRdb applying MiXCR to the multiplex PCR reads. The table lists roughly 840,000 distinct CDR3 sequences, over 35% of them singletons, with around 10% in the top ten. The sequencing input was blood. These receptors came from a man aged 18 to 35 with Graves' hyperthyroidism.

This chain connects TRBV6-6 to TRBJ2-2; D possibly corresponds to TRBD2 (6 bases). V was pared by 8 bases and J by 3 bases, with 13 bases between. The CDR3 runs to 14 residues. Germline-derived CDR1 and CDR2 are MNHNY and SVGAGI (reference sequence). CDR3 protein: CASSPEGYTGELFF. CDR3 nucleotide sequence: TGTGCCAGCTCCCCGGAGGGTTACACCGGGGAGCTGTTTTTT.

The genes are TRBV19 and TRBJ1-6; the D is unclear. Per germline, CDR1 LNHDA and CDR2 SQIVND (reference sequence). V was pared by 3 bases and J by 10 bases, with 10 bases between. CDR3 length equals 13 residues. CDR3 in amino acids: CASSISLGSPLHF. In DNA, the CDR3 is TGTGCCAGTAGTATCTCCCTCGGCTCACCCCTCCACTTT.

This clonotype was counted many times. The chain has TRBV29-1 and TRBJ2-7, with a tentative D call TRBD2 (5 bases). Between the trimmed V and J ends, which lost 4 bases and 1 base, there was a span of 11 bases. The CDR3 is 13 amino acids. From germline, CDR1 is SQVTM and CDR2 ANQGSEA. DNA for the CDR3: TGCAGCGTTGGGGAAGGGAGATCCTACGAGCAGTACTTC. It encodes CSVGEGRSYEQYF.

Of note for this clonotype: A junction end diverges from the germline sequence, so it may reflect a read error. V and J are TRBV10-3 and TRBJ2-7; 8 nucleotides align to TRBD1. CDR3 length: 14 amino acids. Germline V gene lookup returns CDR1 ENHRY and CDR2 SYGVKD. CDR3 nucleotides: TGTGCCAGCAGTCACAGGGGGGACGCCTACGAGCAGTACTTC. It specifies CASSHRGDAYEQYF.

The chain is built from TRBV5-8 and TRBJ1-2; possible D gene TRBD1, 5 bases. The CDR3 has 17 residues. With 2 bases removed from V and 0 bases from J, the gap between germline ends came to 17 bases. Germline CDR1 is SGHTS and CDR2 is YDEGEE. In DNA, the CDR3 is TGTGCCAGCAGCTTAGCCAGGGCAATTATAGCTAACTATGGCTACACCTTC. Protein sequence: CASSLARAIIANYGYTF.

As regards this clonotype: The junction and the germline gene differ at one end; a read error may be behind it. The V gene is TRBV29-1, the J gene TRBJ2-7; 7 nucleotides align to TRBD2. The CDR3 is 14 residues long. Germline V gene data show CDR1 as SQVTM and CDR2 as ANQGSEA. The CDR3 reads CSARPGGVSYDQYF. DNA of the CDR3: TGCAGCGCCCGCCCTGGGGGGGTCTCCTACGATCAGTACTTC.

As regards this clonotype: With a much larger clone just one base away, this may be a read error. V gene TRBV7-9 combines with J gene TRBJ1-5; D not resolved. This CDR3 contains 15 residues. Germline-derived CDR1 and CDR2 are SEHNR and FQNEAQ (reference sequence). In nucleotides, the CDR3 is TGTGCCAGCAACTTAGACGGTCGATCCAATCAGCCCCAGCATTTT. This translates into CASNLDGRSNQPQHF.

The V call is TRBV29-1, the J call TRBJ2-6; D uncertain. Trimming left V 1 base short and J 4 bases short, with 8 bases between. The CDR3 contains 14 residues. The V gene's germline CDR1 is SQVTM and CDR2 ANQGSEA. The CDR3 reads CSVEGKTGANVLTF. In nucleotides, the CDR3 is TGCAGCGTTGAAGGGAAGACAGGGGCCAACGTCCTGACTTTC. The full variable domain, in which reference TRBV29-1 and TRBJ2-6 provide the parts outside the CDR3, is SAVISQKPSRDICQRGTSLTIQCQVDSQVTMMFWYRQQPGQSLTLIATANQGSEATYESGFVIDKFPISRPNLTFSTLTVSNMSPEDSSIYLCSVEGKTGANVLTFGAGSRLTVL.

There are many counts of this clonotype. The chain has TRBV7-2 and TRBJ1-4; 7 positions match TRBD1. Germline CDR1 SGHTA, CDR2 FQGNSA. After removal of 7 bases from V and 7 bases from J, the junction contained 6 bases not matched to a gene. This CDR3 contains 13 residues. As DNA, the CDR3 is TGTGCCAGCACGACAGGGTACGGTGAAAAACTGTTTTTT. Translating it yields CASTTGYGEKLFF. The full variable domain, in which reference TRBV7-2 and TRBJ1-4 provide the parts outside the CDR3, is GAGVSQSPSNKVTEKGKDVELRCDPISGHTALYWYRQSLGQGLEFLIYFQGNSAPDKSGLPSDRFSAERTGGSVSTLTIQRTQQEDSAVYLCASTTGYGEKLFFGSGTQLSVL.

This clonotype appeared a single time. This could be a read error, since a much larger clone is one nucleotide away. This CDR3 is CSARDRDETQYF. CDR3 coding DNA: TGCAGTGCGAGGGACAGGGATGAGACCCAGTACTTC. The chain joins TRBV20-1 to TRBJ2-5, with 9 bases identical to TRBD1. Germline lookup yields CDR1 DFQATT and CDR2 SNEGSKA (reference sequence). The CDR3 loop spans 12 amino acids. Trimming cost V 6 bases and J 5 bases; bases outside gene matches: 4.

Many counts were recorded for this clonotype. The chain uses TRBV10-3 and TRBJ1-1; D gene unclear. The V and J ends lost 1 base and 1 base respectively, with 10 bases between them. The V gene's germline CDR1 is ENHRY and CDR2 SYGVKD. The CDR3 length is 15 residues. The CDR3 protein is CAISEFSERNTEAFF. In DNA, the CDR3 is TGTGCCATCAGTGAGTTCTCAGAGCGGAACACTGAAGCTTTCTTT.

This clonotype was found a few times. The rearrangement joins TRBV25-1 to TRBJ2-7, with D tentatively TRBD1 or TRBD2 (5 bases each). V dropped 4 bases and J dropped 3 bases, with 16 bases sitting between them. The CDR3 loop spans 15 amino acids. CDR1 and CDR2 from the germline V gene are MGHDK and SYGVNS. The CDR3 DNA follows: TGTGCCAGCAGTGTTGAACTGACAGAGGGCTACGAGCAGTACTTC. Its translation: CASSVELTEGYEQYF.

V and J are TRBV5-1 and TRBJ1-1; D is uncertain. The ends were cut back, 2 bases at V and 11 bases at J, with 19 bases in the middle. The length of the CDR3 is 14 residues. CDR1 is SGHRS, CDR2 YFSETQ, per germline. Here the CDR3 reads CASSFDGPLQKAFF. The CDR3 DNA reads TGCGCCAGCAGCTTCGACGGACCCCTCCAGAAGGCTTTCTTT. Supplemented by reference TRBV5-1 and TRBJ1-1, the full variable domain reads KAGVTQTPRYLIKTRGQQVTLSCSPISGHRSVSWYQQTPGQGLQFLFEYFSETQRNKGNFPGRFSGRQFSNSRSEMNVSTLELGDSALYLCASSFDGPLQKAFFGQGTRLTVV.

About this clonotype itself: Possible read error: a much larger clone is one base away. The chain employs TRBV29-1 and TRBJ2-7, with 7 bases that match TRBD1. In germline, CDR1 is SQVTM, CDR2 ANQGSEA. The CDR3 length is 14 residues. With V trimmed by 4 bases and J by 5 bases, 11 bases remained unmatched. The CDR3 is CSVGIGQATHEQYF. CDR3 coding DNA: TGCAGCGTTGGAATCGGACAGGCGACCCACGAGCAGTACTTC.

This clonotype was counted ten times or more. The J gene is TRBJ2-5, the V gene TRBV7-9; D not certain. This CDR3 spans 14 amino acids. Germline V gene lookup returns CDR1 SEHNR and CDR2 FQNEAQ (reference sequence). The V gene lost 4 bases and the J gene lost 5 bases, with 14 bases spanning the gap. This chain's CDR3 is CASSSATYLETQYF. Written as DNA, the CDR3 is TGTGCCAGCAGCTCAGCGACATACCTTGAGACCCAGTACTTC. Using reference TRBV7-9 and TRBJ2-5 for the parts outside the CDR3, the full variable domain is DTGVSQNPRHKITKRGQNVTFRCDPISEHNRLYWYRQTLGQGPEFLTYFQNEAQLEKSRLLSDRFSAERPKGSFSTLEIQRTEQGDSAMYLCASSSATYLETQYFGPGTRLLVL.

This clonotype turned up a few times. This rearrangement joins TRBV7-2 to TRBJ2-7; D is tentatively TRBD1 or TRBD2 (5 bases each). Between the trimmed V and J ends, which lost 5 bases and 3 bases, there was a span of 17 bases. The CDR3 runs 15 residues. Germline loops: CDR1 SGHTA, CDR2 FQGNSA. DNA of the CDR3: TGTGCCAGCAGCCCCGGGGCAGAGAGTTTCTACGAGCAGTACTTC. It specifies CASSPGAESFYEQYF.

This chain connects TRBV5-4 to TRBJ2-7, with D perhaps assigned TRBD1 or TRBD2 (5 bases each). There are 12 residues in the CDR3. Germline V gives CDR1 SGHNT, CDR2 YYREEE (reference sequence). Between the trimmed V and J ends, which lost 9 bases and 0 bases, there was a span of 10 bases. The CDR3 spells CATRDGSYEQYF. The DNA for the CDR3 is TGTGCCACTCGGGACGGCTCCTACGAGCAGTACTTC.

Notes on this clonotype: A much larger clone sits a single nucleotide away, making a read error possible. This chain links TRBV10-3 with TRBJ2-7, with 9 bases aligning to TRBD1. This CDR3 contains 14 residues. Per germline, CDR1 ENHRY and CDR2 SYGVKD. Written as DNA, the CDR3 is TGTGCCATCAGTGAGATACAGGGGGCCTACGGGCAGTACTTC. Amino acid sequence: CAISEIQGAYGQYF.

The DNA of the CDR3 is TGTGCCAGCAGCTTCGCGGGGGACTCCTACGAGCAGTACTTC. Translation: CASSFAGDSYEQYF. The chain combines TRBV7-2 with TRBJ2-7; the match to TRBD2 covers 7 bases. Germline V gives CDR1 SGHTA, CDR2 FQGNSA. The length of the CDR3 is 14 residues. Trimming cost V 3 bases and J 0 bases; bases outside gene matches: 2.

This CDR3 reads CASRGDRGRPETQYF. CDR3 in DNA: TGTGCCAGCAGGGGGGACAGGGGGCGGCCAGAGACCCAGTACTTC. The genes are TRBV11-1 and TRBJ2-5; 12 bases are shared with TRBD1. The CDR3 sequence is 15 residues long. The V and J ends lost 6 bases and 4 bases, in that order; junction bases with no gene match: 6. Looked up from germline, CDR1 is SGHAT and CDR2 is FQDESV (reference sequence).

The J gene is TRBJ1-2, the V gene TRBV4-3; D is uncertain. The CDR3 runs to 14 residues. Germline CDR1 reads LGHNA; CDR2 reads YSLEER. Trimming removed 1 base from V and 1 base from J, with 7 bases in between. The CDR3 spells CASSQVGFNYGYTF. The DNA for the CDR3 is TGCGCCAGCAGCCAAGTCGGGTTTAACTATGGCTACACCTTC.

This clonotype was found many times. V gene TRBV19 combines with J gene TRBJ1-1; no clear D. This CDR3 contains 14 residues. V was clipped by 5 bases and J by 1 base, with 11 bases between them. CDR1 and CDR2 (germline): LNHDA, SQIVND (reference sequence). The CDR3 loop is CASSFLTPNTEAFF. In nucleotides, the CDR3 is TGTGCCAGTAGTTTCCTGACACCGAACACTGAAGCTTTCTTT.

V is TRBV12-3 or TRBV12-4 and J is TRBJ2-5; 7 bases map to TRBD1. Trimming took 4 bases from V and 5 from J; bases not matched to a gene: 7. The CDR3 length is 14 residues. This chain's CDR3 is CASSSWDSRETQYF. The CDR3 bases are TGTGCCAGCAGTTCCTGGGACAGTCGGGAGACCCAGTACTTC.

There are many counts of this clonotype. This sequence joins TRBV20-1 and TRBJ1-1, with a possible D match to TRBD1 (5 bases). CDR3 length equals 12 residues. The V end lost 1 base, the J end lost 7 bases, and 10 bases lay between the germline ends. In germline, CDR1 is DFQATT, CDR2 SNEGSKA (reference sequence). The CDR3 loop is CSARGLGGEAFF. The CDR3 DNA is TGCAGTGCTAGAGGGCTTGGGGGTGAAGCTTTCTTT.

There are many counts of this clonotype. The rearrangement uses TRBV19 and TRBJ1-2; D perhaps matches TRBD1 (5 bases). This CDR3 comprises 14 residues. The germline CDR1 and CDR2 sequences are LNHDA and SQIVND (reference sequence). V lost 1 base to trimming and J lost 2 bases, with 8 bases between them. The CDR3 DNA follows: TGTGCCAGTAGTATAGCCCCAGGGAACTATGGCTACACCTTC. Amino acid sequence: CASSIAPGNYGYTF.

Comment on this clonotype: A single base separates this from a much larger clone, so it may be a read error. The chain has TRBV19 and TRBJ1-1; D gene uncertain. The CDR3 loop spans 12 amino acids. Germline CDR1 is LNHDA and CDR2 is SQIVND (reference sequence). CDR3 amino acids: CASRDLITEALF. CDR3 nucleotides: TGTGCCAGTAGGGACTTGATCACTGAAGCTCTCTTT.

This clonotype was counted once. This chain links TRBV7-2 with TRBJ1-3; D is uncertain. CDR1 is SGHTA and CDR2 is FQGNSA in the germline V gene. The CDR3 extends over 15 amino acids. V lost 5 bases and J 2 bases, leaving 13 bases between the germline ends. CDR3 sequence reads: CASSAQAATGNTIYF. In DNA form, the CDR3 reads TGTGCCAGCAGCGCCCAGGCGGCCACTGGAAACACCATATATTTT.

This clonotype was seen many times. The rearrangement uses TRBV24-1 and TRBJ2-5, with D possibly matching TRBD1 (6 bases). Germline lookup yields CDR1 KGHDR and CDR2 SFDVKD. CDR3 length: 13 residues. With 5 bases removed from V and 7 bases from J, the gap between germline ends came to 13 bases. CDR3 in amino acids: CATSAGDVGTQYF. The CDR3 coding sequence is TGTGCCACCAGTGCAGGGGATGTCGGGACCCAGTACTTC.

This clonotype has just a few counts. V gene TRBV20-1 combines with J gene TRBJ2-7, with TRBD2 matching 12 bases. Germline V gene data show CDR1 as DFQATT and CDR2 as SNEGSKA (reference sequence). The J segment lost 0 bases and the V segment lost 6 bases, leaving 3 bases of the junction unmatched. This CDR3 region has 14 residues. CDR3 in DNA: TGCAGTGCCACTAGCGGGAGGCCCTCCTACGAGCAGTACTTC. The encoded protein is CSATSGRPSYEQYF.

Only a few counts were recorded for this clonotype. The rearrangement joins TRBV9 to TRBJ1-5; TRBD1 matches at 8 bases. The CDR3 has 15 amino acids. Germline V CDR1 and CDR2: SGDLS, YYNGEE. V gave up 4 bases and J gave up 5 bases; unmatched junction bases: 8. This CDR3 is CASSRSGTGDQPQHF. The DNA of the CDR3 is TGTGCCAGCAGCCGTTCCGGGACAGGAGATCAGCCCCAGCATTTT.

The CDR3 here is CASSEGGRISEQYF. The CDR3 nucleotides are TGTGCCAGCAGTGAGGGGGGACGGATTAGCGAGCAGTACTTC. The chain carries TRBV2 and TRBJ2-7; weak D call: TRBD2 (6 bases). V lost 3 bases and J lost 6, with 15 bases in between. This CDR3 is 14 amino acids long. CDR1 SNHLY and CDR2 FYNNEI come from the germline V gene.

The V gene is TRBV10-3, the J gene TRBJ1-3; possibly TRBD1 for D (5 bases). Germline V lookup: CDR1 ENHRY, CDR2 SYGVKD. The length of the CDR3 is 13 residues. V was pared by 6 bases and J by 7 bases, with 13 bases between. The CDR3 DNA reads TGTGCCATCAGACGGGACGGCTCTAACACCATATATTTT. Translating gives CAIRRDGSNTIYF.